This T cell receptor (beta chain) was found in a study of OX40 agonist ivuxolimab in advanced cancers. This CDR3 comprises 17 residues. V lost 4 bases and J 0 bases, leaving 16 bases between the germline ends. From germline, CDR1 is LNHDA and CDR2 SQIVND (reference sequence). Measured with immunoSEQ multiplex PCR; TCRdb has only the in-frame clones, and not every one. The repertoire holds some 10,000 clones, with approximately 72% as singletons. The material was CD4+ or CD8+ T cells sorted from blood, obtained in a trial of the OX40 agonist ivuxolimab. The receptor comes from an adult with an advanced solid tumor such as melanoma, head and neck, liver or kidney cancer. The chain recombines TRBV19 with TRBJ1-5; D not certain. The DNA of the CDR3 is TGTGCCAGTAGTAAGGACTGGGAGGTATATAGCAATCAGCCCCAGCATTTT. This translates into CASSKDWEVYSNQPQHF.